The clone carrying this T cell receptor beta chain turned up a few times. Its antigen remains unknown. A TCRbeta library incorporating unique molecular identifiers was prepared. Using its own MiXCR run on the PCR reads, TCRdb lists one record per CDR3 protein. The profile shows 90,000 to 100,000 distinct CDR3 sequences, more than 20% of them singletons. This sample was included in a study of T-cell reconstitution after alpha-beta-depleted transplantation in children. Points from the study as a whole: About two months after transplant, alpha-beta T cells reportedly came from several hundred expanded graft clones. Recipient T cells and thymic progenitors that survived gave rise to the high TCRbeta diversity observed at day 60 in some patients. T-cell counts and diversity at one year following transplant were attributed mainly to newly produced T cells.

J gave up 5 bases and V 7 bases, and 21 bases lay outside the gene matches. The CDR3 sequence is 18 residues long. The V gene's germline CDR1 is MDHEN and CDR2 SYDVKM. The sample here was PBMCs, taken before TCRalphabeta/CD19-depleted stem cell transplant. The gene calls are TRBV28 and TRBJ2-5, with 8 bases fitting TRBD1. The receptor was isolated from a boy between 2 and 15 years old with acute lymphoblastic leukemia, due to receive a stem cell transplant. The CDR3 DNA reads TGTGCCAGCACGCTTCCTTCGGGGGCAGGGGGCGGTTTCGAGACCCAGTACTTC. Translation: CASTLPSGAGGGFETQYF.